This T cell receptor beta chain was documented in a study of cytomegalovirus exposure and HLA in healthy donors. Looking at the study overall: HLA-typed donors contributed 65 million to 95 million unique TCRs, which were held in an early data release.

Study conclusions and caveats: In vitro assays verified that a few CMV-associated chains recognized CMV antigens specifically.

The primer mix had 60 Vbeta and 13 Jbeta primers. TCRdb keeps only in-frame clones here, not all; method: immunoSEQ multiplex PCR. The sample has about 94,000 clones, 70% to 85% seen once; the top ten hold more than 20%. Notes on this clone: As yet, its antigen is unknown.

Sequences were obtained from PBMCs. The TCR was taken from a man aged 30 to 45 in good health and CMV-seropositive.

As DNA, the CDR3 is TGTGCCAGCAGCCTCGGGGAGGCGGACACCGGGGAGCTGTTTTTT. Translated: CASSLGEADTGELFF. V is TRBV5-6 and J is TRBJ2-2; maybe TRBD2 (6 bases). The CDR3 loop spans 15 amino acids. V was cut by 4 bases and J by 3 bases, with 13 bases left in between. Germline V gene data show CDR1 as SGHDT and CDR2 as YYEEEE.